This T cell receptor (beta chain) was documented in a study of blood T cell repertoires in COVID-19. Produced via immunoSEQ multiplex PCR; TCRdb's table is partial and in-frame only. The sample yields over 130,000 clones, approximately 85% seen once. With V trimmed by 0 bases and J by 2 bases, 6 bases remained unmatched. Germline V gene lookup returns CDR1 KGHSH and CDR2 LQKENI. CDR3 size: 16 residues. The TCR sequence derives from a man aged 50 or older with acute or convalescent COVID-19. The specimen sequenced was peripheral blood. This chain connects TRBV18 to TRBJ2-7; 8 bases are shared with TRBD2. As DNA, the CDR3 is TGTGCCAGCTCACCACCTAGAACTAGCGGAGCCTACGAGCAGTACTTC. Residues: CASSPPRTSGAYEQYF. The whole variable domain, remainder taken from reference TRBV18 and TRBJ2-7, is NAGVMQNPRHLVRRRGQEARLRCSPMKGHSHVYWYRQLPEEGLKFMVYLQKENIIDESGMPKERFSAEFPKEGPSILRIQQVVRGDSAAYFCASSPPRTSGAYEQYFGPGTRLTVT.